This record looks at one T cell receptor (beta chain) sequence and its context. What this receptor recognizes is not known. There are no base qualities to consult, and no much larger clone falls within one base. The data derive from a study of T cell responses to AZD1222 COVID-19 vaccine (dated by TCRdb to about 2021). In terms of the full investigation: AZD1222 recipients given second doses at about 4 weeks or at about 12 weeks were pooled, since spike-specific TCR depth and breadth were not found to differ between the two schedules. TCR sequencing was performed for about 240 trial participants, of whom some 200 were given two doses of AZD1222 and some 26 were given two doses of MenACWY control vaccine. Enrollment into the trials was organized by age into subgroups of 18-55, 56-69 and 70-plus years, and those subgroups contained approximately 160, 26 and 62 TCR-sequenced participants, respectively. What the study reported, not specific to this receptor: Participants were mostly white British, with more females than males. The authors suggested clonal diversity may have been underestimated. After two AZD1222 doses, both the breadth and the depth of spike-specific TCRs were significantly higher than at day 0 and than in MenACWY recipients. Conclusions about previously exposed vaccinees are limited because only a handful of AZD1222 recipients were SARS-CoV-2 seropositive at baseline. CD4 TCRs associated with the vaccine covered the entire spike protein, and the dominant responses were in regions 160-218 and 743-854. In the small 56-69-year group, the increase in depth fell short of significance, most likely because of low power. No day 14 peak-response samples were available, so repertoires were characterized only after the peak T cell response. Reportedly, close to half of the unique spike-specific TCRs recognized epitopes lying outside the regions that are mutated in the B.1.351 and B.1.1.7 variants.

The CDR3 regions of human TCRbeta chains were analyzed by immunosequencing. The paper's processing steps were these. TCRs in the repertoires were compared against a reference library of SARS-CoV-2-specific TCRs that had been generated with the MIRA antigen-specificity platform. Breadth meant the fraction of unique TCRs that were SARS-CoV-2-associated, whereas depth meant the fraction of total T cells that were SARS-CoV-2-associated. Using the MIRA data, each spike-specific TCR was assigned both to the spike region to which the TCR was reactive and to a CD4 or CD8 class. Log10-transformed breadth and depth values were compared by one-way ANOVA with Sidak's multiple comparisons tests. This is the immuneACCESS table as TCRdb keeps it, with only in-frame sequences that have V and J called. A part of the clones is gone; compared with another copy, unresolved V genes explain less than half, and the rest is unexplained. That table gives V, J and clone size, and the DNA gave D and trimming. This sample comprises some 140,000 clones, approximately 90% of them detected only once. 1.5% to 2% of the sample goes to the ten largest clones.

The germline V and J ends show losses of 5 bases and 7 bases respectively, and no gene match explains 23 bases of the junction. From the cysteine up to the phenylalanine, the CDR3 has a length of 19 residues. Solely the CDR3 DNA is kept, with 57 bases framed from the first base. CDR1 and CDR2 were assigned from the germline V gene as SGHTA and FQGNSA. In light of the paper, this sample's time point label describes: baseline before first vaccination. The vaccinee samples were drawn from two UK trials, COV001 and COV002, one of which was a single-blind randomized controlled phase 2/3 trial testing AZD1222 (ChAdOx1 nCoV-19) in healthy adults. For TCRbeta chain sequencing, PBMC samples were collected from trial participants at day 0 and at day 28 after the second dose.

Here the chain combines TRBV7-2 and TRBJ1-1; 9 junctional bases match TRBD1. The sample was peripheral blood, taken on day 0 of AZD1222 vaccination. The receptor's source is an adult in good health. The nucleotides read TGTGCCAGCAGCCTTAGCCCCTGGTCACAGGGTCCGACAGGGGGTGAAGCTTTCTTT. Translated, this is CASSLSPWSQGPTGGEAFF.